The source of this TCR beta chain is a study of T cell responses to AZD1222 COVID-19 vaccine. CDR1 is MNHEY and CDR2 is SMNVEV in the germline V gene (reference sequence). The CDR3 totals 15 residues. V was shortened by 3 bases and J by 1 base, with 12 bases between the two germline ends. Assay: immunoSEQ multiplex PCR; the TCRdb copy retains only in-frame clones and omits some. This table holds about 120,000 clones, 80% to 90% found once. This rearrangement joins TRBV27 to TRBJ1-1; D unclear. The sequencing here drew on peripheral blood, taken on day 0 of AZD1222 vaccination. This receptor was taken from an adult in good health. CDR3 sequence (DNA): TGTGCCAGCAGTTTGTCATTTCGGTCGAACACTGAAGCTTTCTTT. Translated, it gives CASSLSFRSNTEAFF.